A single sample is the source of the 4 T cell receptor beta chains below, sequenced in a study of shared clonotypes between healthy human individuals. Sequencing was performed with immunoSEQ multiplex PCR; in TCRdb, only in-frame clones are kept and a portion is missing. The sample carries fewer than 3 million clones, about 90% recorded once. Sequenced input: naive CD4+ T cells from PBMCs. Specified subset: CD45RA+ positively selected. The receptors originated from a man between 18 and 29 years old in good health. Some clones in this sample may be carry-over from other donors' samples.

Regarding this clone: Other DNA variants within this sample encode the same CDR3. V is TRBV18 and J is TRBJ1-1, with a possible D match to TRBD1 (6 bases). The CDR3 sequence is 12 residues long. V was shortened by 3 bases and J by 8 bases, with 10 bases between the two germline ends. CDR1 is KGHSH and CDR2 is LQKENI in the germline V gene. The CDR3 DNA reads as TGTGCCAGCTCACCCCTCGGGACAGAAGCTTTCTTT. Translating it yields CASSPLGTEAFF.

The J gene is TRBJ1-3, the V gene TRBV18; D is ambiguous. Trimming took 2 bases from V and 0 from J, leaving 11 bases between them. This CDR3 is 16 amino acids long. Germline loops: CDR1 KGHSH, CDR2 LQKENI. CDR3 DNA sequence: TGTGCCAGCTCACCAGGGGTACTGAGCTCTGGAAACACCATATATTTT. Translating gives CASSPGVLSSGNTIYF.

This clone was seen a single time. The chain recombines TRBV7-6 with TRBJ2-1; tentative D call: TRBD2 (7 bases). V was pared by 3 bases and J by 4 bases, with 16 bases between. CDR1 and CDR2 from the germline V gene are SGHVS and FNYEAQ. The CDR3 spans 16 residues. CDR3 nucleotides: TGTGCCAGCAGCTTCAGTGCGGGGGCGGGGTACAATGAGCAGTTCTTC. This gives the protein CASSFSAGAGYNEQFF. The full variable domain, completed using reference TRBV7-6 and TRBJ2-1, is GAGVSQSPRYKVTKRGQDVALRCDPISGHVSLYWYRQALGQGPEFLTYFNYEAQQDKSGLPNDRFSAERPEGSISTLTIQRTEQRDSAMYRCASSFSAGAGYNEQFFGPGTRLTVL.

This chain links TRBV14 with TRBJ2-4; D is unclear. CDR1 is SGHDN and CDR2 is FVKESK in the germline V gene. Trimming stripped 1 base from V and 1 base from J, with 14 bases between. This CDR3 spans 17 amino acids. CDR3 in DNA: TGTGCCAGCAGCCAAGTTTCGGGTACTCCGGCCAAAAACATTCAGTACTTC. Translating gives CASSQVSGTPAKNIQYF.